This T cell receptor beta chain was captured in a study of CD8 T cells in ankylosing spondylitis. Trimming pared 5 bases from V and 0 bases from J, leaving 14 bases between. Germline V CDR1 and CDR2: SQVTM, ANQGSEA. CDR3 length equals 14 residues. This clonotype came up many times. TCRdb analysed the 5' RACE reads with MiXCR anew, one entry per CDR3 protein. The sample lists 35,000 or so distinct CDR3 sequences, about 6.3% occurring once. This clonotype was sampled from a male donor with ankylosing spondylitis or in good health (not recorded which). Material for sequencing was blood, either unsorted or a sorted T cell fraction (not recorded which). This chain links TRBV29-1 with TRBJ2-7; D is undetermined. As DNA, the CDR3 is TGCAGCGTTAAGGATGAGACGGTCTCCTACGAGCAGTACTTC. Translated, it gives CSVKDETVSYEQYF.